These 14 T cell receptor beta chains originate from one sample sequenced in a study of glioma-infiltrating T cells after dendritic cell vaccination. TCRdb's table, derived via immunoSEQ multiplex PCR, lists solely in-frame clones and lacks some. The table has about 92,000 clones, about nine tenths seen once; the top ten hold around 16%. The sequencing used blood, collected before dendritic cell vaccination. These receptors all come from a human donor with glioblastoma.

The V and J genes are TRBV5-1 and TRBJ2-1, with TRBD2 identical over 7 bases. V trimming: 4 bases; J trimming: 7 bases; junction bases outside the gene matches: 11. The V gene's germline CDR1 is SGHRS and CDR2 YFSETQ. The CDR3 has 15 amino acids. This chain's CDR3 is CASSLAELGSNEQFF. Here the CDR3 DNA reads TGCGCCAGCAGCCTAGCGGAGCTGGGGTCGAATGAGCAGTTCTTC. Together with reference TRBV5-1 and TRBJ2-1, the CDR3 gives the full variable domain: KAGVTQTPRYLIKTRGQQVTLSCSPISGHRSVSWYQQTPGQGLQFLFEYFSETQRNKGNFPGRFSGRQFSNSRSEMNVSTLELGDSALYLCASSLAELGSNEQFFGPGTRLTVL.

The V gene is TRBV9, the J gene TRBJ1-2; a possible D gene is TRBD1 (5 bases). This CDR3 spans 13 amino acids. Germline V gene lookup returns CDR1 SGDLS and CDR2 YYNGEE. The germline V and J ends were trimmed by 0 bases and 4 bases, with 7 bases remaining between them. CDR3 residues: CASSVEQAYGYTF. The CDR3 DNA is TGTGCCAGCAGCGTAGAACAGGCCTATGGCTACACCTTC.

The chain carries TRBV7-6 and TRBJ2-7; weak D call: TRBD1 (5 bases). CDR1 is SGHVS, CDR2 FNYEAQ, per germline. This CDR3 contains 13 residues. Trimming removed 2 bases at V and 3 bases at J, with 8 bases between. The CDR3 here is CASSLNRYYEQYF. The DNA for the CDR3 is TGTGCCAGCAGCTTAAACAGGTACTACGAGCAGTACTTC.

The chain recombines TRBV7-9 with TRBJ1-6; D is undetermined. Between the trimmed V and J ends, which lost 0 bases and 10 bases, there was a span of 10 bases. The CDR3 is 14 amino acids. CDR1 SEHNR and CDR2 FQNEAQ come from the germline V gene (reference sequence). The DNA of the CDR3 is TGTGCCAGCAGCTTAGCCGGGTCCCAGTCACCCCTCCACTTT. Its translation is CASSLAGSQSPLHF.

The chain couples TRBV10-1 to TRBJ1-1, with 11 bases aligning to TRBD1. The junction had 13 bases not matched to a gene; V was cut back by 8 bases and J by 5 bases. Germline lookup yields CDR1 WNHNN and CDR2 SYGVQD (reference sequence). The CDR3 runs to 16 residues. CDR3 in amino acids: CASLLGDRGRGTEAFF. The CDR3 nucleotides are TGCGCCAGCCTCCTCGGGGACAGGGGGAGAGGAACTGAAGCTTTCTTT.

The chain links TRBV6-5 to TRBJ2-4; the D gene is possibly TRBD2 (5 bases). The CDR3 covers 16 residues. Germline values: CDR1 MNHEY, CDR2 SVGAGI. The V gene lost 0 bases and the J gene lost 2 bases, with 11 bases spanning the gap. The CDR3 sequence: CASSYSLVGTKNIQYF. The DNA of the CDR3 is TGTGCCAGCAGTTACTCGCTAGTCGGGACCAAAAACATTCAGTACTTC.

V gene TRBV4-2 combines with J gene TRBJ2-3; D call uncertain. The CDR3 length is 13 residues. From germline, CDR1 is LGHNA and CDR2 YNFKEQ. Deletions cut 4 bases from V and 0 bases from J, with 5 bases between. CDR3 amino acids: CASSLTSTDTQYF. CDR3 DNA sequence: TGTGCCAGCAGCCTGACTAGCACAGATACGCAGTATTTT.

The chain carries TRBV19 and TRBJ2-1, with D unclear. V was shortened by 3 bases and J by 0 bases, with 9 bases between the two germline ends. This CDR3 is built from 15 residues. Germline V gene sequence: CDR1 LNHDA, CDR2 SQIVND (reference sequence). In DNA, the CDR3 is TGTGCCAGTAGTATTGACACCAGCTCCTACAATGAGCAGTTCTTC. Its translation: CASSIDTSSYNEQFF.

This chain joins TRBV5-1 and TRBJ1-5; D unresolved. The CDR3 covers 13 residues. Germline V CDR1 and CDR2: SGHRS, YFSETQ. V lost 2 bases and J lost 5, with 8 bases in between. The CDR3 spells CASSFEVDQPQHF. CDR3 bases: TGCGCCAGCAGCTTCGAGGTGGATCAGCCCCAGCATTTT.

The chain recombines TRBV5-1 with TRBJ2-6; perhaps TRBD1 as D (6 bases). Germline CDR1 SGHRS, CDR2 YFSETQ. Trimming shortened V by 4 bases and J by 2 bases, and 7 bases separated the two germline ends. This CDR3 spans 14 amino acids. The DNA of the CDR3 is TGCGCCAGCAGCGGGGGCCCTGGGGCCAACGTCCTGACTTTC. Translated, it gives CASSGGPGANVLTF.

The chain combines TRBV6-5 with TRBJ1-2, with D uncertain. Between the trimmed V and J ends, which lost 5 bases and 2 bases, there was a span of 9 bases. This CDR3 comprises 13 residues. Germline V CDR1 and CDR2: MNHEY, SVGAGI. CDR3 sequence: CASSLAENYGYTF. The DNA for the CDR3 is TGTGCCAGCAGTCTGGCAGAAAACTATGGCTACACCTTC.

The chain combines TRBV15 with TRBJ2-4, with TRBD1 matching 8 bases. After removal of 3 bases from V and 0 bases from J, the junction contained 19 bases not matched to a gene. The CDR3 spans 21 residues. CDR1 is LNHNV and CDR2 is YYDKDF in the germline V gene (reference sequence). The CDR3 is CATSSDVQGQGALLAKNIQYF. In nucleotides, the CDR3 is TGTGCCACCAGCAGCGACGTTCAAGGACAGGGAGCCCTTCTAGCCAAAAACATTCAGTACTTC.

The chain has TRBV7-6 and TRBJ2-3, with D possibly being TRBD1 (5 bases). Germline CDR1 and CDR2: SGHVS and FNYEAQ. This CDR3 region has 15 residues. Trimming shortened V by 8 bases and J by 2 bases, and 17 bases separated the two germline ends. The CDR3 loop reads CASGKGFRVTDTQYF. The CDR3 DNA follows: TGTGCCAGCGGAAAGGGGTTTAGGGTCACAGATACGCAGTATTTT.

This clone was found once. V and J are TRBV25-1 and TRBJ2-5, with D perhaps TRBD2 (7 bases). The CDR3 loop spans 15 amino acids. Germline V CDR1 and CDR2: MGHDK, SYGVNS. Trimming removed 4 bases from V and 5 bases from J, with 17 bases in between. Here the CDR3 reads CASSGRWGGMETQYF. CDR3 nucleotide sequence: TGTGCCAGCAGTGGCAGGTGGGGGGGCATGGAGACCCAGTACTTC.